Listed below are T cell receptor beta chains from one sample, sequenced in a study of cytomegalovirus exposure and HLA in healthy donors. Some clones are missing from TCRdb's copy, which holds only in-frame ones; the method was immunoSEQ multiplex PCR. The sample consists of some 150,000 clones, approximately 81% of them appearing once. Sequencing was carried out using PBMCs. The receptors stem from a woman aged 40-49 years in good health and CMV-seropositive. Both conserved end residues are part of each CDR3. A D gene is named only where the DNA matches it firmly. The listing skips clone size in some rows; elsewhere it reads once, few, many or a size class.

d_gene	v_gene	abundance	j_gene	CDR3nt	CDR3aa
.	TRBV19	once	TRBJ2-1	TGTGCCAGTAGTATCGGCCTAGCATACAATGAGCAGTTCTTC	CASSIGLAYNEQFF
.	TRBV29-1	.	TRBJ2-4	TGCAGCGCCATCCCCCTAGCGAACCTAGCCAAAAACATTCAGTACTTC	CSAIPLANLAKNIQYF
.	TRBV27	.	TRBJ2-7	TGTGCCAGCGGAATAGGAGGACAGAACTACGAGCAGTACTTC	CASGIGGQNYEQYF
.	TRBV27	once	TRBJ2-3	TGTGCCAGCAGTCAAAGACGGGGCACAGATACGCAGTATTTT	CASSQRRGTDTQYF
.	TRBV5-4	.	TRBJ1-2	TGTGCCAGCAGCTTGACAAAAGGCACAGGGAGTGGCTACACCTTC	CASSLTKGTGSGYTF
TRBD1	TRBV23-1	.	TRBJ2-7	TGCGCCAGCAGTCACTTGGGACAGGGCTACGAGCAGTACTTC	CASSHLGQGYEQYF
TRBD2	TRBV27	.	TRBJ2-1	TGTGCCAGCAGTCGGTGGACTAGCGGATCTAATGAGCAGTTCTTC	CASSRWTSGSNEQFF
TRBD2	TRBV7-6	.	TRBJ2-3	TGTGCCAGCAGACAAGGACTAGCGGGAGTAGCAGGCACAGATACGCAGTATTTT	CASRQGLAGVAGTDTQYF
.	TRBV7-9	.	TRBJ1-5	TGTGCCAGCAGCCCAGTCGGAGGGATTCGCCAGCCCCAGCATTTT	CASSPVGGIRQPQHF
.	TRBV28	few	TRBJ1-1	TGTGCCAGCAGCCTGCGGGGGCAGACGAAGATAGCTTTCTTT	CASSLRGQTKIAFF
TRBD2	TRBV5-1	.	TRBJ2-4	TGCGCCAGCAGCATATTCGCGGGGGAGAAAAACATTCAGTACTTC	CASSIFAGEKNIQYF
TRBD2	TRBV18	.	TRBJ2-3	TGTGCCAGCTCACCGCTAGCGGGGGGGCCGGGAACAGATACGCAGTATTTT	CASSPLAGGPGTDTQYF
TRBD1	TRBV11-2	few	TRBJ2-7	TGTGCCAGCAGCCTTACGCACAGGGGCCACGAGCAGTACTTC	CASSLTHRGHEQYF
.	TRBV30	.	TRBJ1-3	TGTGCCTGGAGTCTGTCCAGGGCTGGAAACACCATATATTTT	CAWSLSRAGNTIYF
TRBD2	TRBV28	once	TRBJ2-7	TGTGCCAGCAGTTTATTGGCTAGCGGTTCCTACGAGCAGTACTTC	CASSLLASGSYEQYF
TRBD1	TRBV28	few	TRBJ1-2	TGTGCCAGCAGTTTCTCGGGACAGGGGGAGGGCTACACCTTC	CASSFSGQGEGYTF
.	TRBV7-2	.	TRBJ2-7	TGTGCCAGCAGCTGGAGCTCCTACGAGCAGTACTTC	CASSWSSYEQYF
TRBD1	TRBV5-1	few	TRBJ1-1	TGCGCCAGCACCTCGGGACAGCTCGGCACTGAAGCTTTCTTT	CASTSGQLGTEAFF
.	TRBV4-1	.	TRBJ1-5	TGCGCCAGCAGCCAAGGACAGCGAAGCAATCAGCCCCAGCATTTT	CASSQGQRSNQPQHF
TRBD1	TRBV2	.	TRBJ1-1	TGTGCCAGCAGTCCCACCTCGGGACAGGGCCTCACTGAAGCTTTCTTT	CASSPTSGQGLTEAFF
.	TRBV14	.	TRBJ2-3	TGTGCCAGCAGCCCCCTAGCGACAGATACGCAGTATTTT	CASSPLATDTQYF
.	TRBV11-2	once	TRBJ1-2	TGTGCCAGCAGCTCTAACAGCTCCTATGGCTACACCTTC	CASSSNSSYGYTF
.	TRBV4-2	.	TRBJ2-2	TGTGCCAGCAGCCAAGTCCCTCCTAACACCGGGGAGCTGTTTTTT	CASSQVPPNTGELFF
TRBD1	TRBV5-1	.	TRBJ1-2	TGCGCCAGCAGCCCAAGGACAGGGGGGAACTATGGCTACACCTTC	CASSPRTGGNYGYTF
TRBD1	TRBV7-9	.	TRBJ1-1	TGTGCCAGCAGCTTAACTGGGGACAGGTTTCCTGAAGCTTTCTTT	CASSLTGDRFPEAFF
.	TRBV7-9	.	TRBJ1-4	TGTGCCAGCAGCAAGGACAGCCTCTATCAGAATGAAAAACTGTTTTTT	CASSKDSLYQNEKLFF
.	TRBV19	.	TRBJ1-1	TGTGCCAGTAGTATAGTTTGGCAGGGGCAGAACACTGAAGCTTTCTTT	CASSIVWQGQNTEAFF
.	TRBV9	few	TRBJ2-1	TGTGCCAGCAGCGTAGGGCAGGGCCTAAACAATGAGCAGTTCTTC	CASSVGQGLNNEQFF
.	TRBV5-1	.	TRBJ1-1	TGCGCCAGCAGCTTGGTGGGATTTAGCGGCGCTTTCTTT	CASSLVGFSGAFF
TRBD2	TRBV4-2	.	TRBJ2-7	TGTGCCAGCAGCCAAGAGGGGGACGGGGGGTCGGGCGAGCAGTACTTC	CASSQEGDGGSGEQYF